This T cell receptor (beta chain) came from a study of T cells in Graves' hyperthyroidism and ophthalmopathy. General study results and limits: In blood, most of the thyroid clonotypes expanded above 0.001 were also present. It was a median around 6 months before onset that the model predicted ophthalmopathy.

From RNA transcripts, TCR beta CDR3 regions were amplified. An initial round of RT-PCR targeting the TCR CDR3 relied on the HTBI primer set. TCRdb used MiXCR to reprocess the multiplex PCR reads, holding one entry per CDR3 protein. The sample includes 550,000 to 600,000 distinct CDR3 sequences, more than 45% of them seen just once. Concerning this clonotype: No antigen is known for it.

V dropped 1 base and J dropped 2 bases, with 11 bases sitting between them. The CDR3 loop spans 15 amino acids. Germline assignment: CDR1 SGHVS and CDR2 FNYEAQ. Sequences were obtained from peripheral blood or thyroid tissue (not recorded which). The chain recombines TRBV7-6 with TRBJ2-5; D is unresolved. The sequence came from an adult woman with Graves' disease, either hyperthyroidism or ophthalmopathy (not recorded which). CDR3 loop: CASSLGPRPQETQYF. The CDR3 bases are TGTGCCAGCAGCTTAGGTCCCAGGCCTCAAGAGACCCAGTACTTC.